This T cell receptor beta chain came from a study of post-analysis software for immune sequencing data. In the study overall: Disease trajectories encompassed relapsing-remitting, secondary progressive and progressive-relapsing multiple sclerosis.

Every TCR beta cDNA library bore unique molecular identifiers. TCRdb processed the PCR reads anew with MiXCR; each CDR3 protein has one entry. This table holds approximately 460,000 distinct CDR3 sequences, around 40% found once. Per germline, CDR1 DFQATT and CDR2 SNEGSKA (reference sequence). CDR3 length: 13 amino acids. V lost 5 bases, J lost 2 bases, and 11 bases lay in between. With regard to this clonotype: The antigen is not known.

Study results and caveats: Normalized Chao1 diversity was significantly lower in multiple sclerosis patients than in controls. Relative to controls, patients had about five TRBV segments at higher frequency, with TRBV5-6, TRBV5-1 and TRBV20-1 among these. Strong co-clustering by F measure linked samples that shared a preparation batch.

The sample was blood. This chain connects TRBV20-1 to TRBJ2-3; D gene uncertain. The clonotype originates from a girl between 5 and 17 years old with multiple sclerosis. The CDR3 spells CSADLSSTDTQYF. The CDR3 bases are TGCAGTGCTGATTTGTCCTCCACAGATACGCAGTATTTT.